Listed below are T cell receptor beta chains from one sample, sequenced in a study of siplizumab effects on memory and regulatory T cells. Only in-frame clones appear in the TCRdb table, and some are missing; sequencing was by immunoSEQ multiplex PCR. The repertoire holds about 110,000 clones, with roughly 92% as singletons. Sample: CD4+ T cells sorted from blood. Receptor source: a human donor in good health. CDR3s include the opening cysteine and the closing phenylalanine or tryptophan. A D gene is named only where the DNA matches it firmly. The size of a clone is reported for some rows only, either as once, few or many, or as a class for expanded clones.

>TRBD2|TRBV18|TRBJ2-1|NA
CASSPGLRGADEQFF
TGTGCCAGCTCACCAGGGCTGCGGGGGGCCGATGAGCAGTTCTTC
>NA|TRBV9|TRBJ2-5|once
CASSVGGAQETQYF
TGTGCCAGCAGCGTAGGGGGGGCCCAGGAGACCCAGTACTTC
>NA|TRBV7-9|TRBJ1-3|NA
CASSLGGTVPGNTIYF
TGTGCCAGCAGCTTAGGCGGCACAGTCCCTGGAAACACCATATATTTT
>NA|TRBV5-1|TRBJ1-5|NA
CASSWQGGGNQPQHF
TGCGCCAGCAGCTGGCAGGGCGGGGGCAATCAGCCCCAGCATTTT
>NA|TRBV7-9|TRBJ2-3|NA
CASSPISRAQYF
TGTGCCAGCAGCCCAATATCCCGTGCGCAGTATTTT
>NA|TRBV6-1|TRBJ1-2|NA
CASTWERGGYTF
TGTGCCAGCACGTGGGAGAGGGGCGGCTACACCTTC
>NA|TRBV6-5|TRBJ2-1|NA
CASTPRTLNEQFF
TGTGCCAGCACCCCACGGACTCTCAATGAGCAGTTCTTC
>NA|TRBV18|TRBJ1-4|NA
CASSPGANNEKLFF
TGTGCCAGCTCACCCGGGGCAAATAATGAAAAACTGTTTTTT
>NA|TRBV23-1|TRBJ1-4|few
CASSQKTGGEKLFF
TGCGCCAGCAGCCAAAAGACAGGTGGTGAAAAACTGTTTTTT
>NA|TRBV25-1|TRBJ2-5|NA
CASSESTGGVETQYF
TGTGCCAGCAGTGAATCGACAGGTGGGGTGGAGACCCAGTACTTC
>TRBD2|TRBV4-2|TRBJ2-7|NA
CASSPGTSGGFSYEQYF
TGTGCCAGCAGCCCAGGGACTAGCGGGGGATTCTCCTACGAGCAGTACTTC
>NA|TRBV7-9|TRBJ1-1|once
CASSPGRNWETEAFF
TGTGCCAGCAGCCCGGGACGGAACTGGGAAACTGAAGCTTTCTTT
>NA|TRBV14|TRBJ1-1|few
CASSFTLGTEAFF
TGTGCCAGCAGTTTTACATTGGGCACTGAAGCTTTCTTT
>NA|TRBV18|TRBJ2-3|NA
CASFLGPGTDTQYF
TGTGCCAGCTTCCTTGGGCCGGGCACAGATACGCAGTATTTT
>TRBD1|TRBV19|TRBJ2-1|NA
CASSRYWTGSRGETYEQFF
TGTGCCAGTAGTCGTTATTGGACAGGTAGTAGAGGTGAAACTTATGAGCAGTTCTTC
>NA|TRBV14|TRBJ1-3|NA
CASSQEYGRDVDTIYF
TGTGCCAGCAGCCAAGAATACGGCAGGGATGTGGACACCATATATTTT
>NA|TRBV6-5|TRBJ1-2|NA
CASSYATGRGYTF
TGTGCCAGCAGTTACGCTACAGGACGTGGCTACACCTTC